The following is a T cell receptor (beta chain) sequence with its context. The antigen it binds to is not known. No base qualities exist here, and no much larger clone lies one base off it. The data stem from a study of T cells in localized non-small cell lung cancer (dated by TCRdb to about 2020). About the study as a whole: Comparing tumors with uninvolved tumor-adjacent lungs, the study looked at the T cell repertoires of over 200 patients with early-stage NSCLC. All 240 or so NSCLC patients in the cohort were treatment-naive and had localized lung tumors that were resected. Of the NSCLC patients, around 140 were male and 107 were female, and the mean age was around 66 years. General study outcomes and caveats: Higher blood T cell density associated with longer overall survival, while higher adjacent-lung clonality associated with shorter survival. Multi-region tumor sequencing was not performed, so intratumor heterogeneity could not be excluded. A median of 57 of the top 100 tumor clones turned up in the paired uninvolved adjacent lung, and around 27 of those clones also ranked among the top 100 of that same adjacent lung. Because the study design was exploratory, TCR variables were selected using unadjusted p-values without false-discovery rate correction. Uninvolved tumor-adjacent lung showed the highest T cell clonality, higher than tumor, which suggests more focused antigenic responses in the uninvolved tumor-adjacent lung.

At diagnosis, peripheral blood, uninvolved tumor-adjacent lung and tumor were collected and stored as a combination of fresh-frozen and FFPE material. TCR beta CDR3 regions were sequenced from DNA using the immunoSEQ Assay. The authors' pipeline ran thus. T cell density was computed as TCR beta template counts normalized to usable DNA estimated by amplifying housekeeping genes. The preseqR package was used to estimate richness by extrapolating to 400,000 templates for PBMC samples and to 120,000 templates for tissue samples. Clonality was taken to be one minus Pielou's evenness. Differential abundance testing on productive amino-acid clonotypes, with a minimum total count of 5 and an alpha of 0.1, was used to identify tissue-enriched TCRs. Repertoire overlap between compartments was quantified with the Jaccard Index and Morisita Overlap Index. GLIPH grouped TCR beta CDR3s together with public tetramer-defined viral CDR3s, and a viral motif had to include at least three viral sequences and also show V-gene enrichment. Drawn from immuneACCESS, this table holds only the in-frame rearrangements with V and J called that TCRdb kept. Clones are partly lost; checked studies trace under half to an unresolved V gene and leave the rest unexplained. Clonal size and the V and J genes are those of that table, whereas D and trimming came from the DNA. Within this sample are about 5,900 clones, with approximately 24% of them counted one time only. Of the sample, roughly 10% is held by the ten largest clones.

The receptor comes from an older female donor with stage I lung adenocarcinoma. Source: lung tumor tissue, taken before any cancer treatment.

The base sequence is TGTGCCAGTAGTCCCGGGACTAGCGGCTACAATGAGCAGTTCTTC. Its coded protein is CASSPGTSGYNEQFF. The rearrangement combines TRBV19 with TRBJ2-1; TRBD2 matches 11 bases in the middle. CDR3 length: 15 amino acids, cysteine to phenylalanine. The kept DNA is CDR3 alone, 45 bases in frame from the first base. The germline V gene (reference sequence) yields LNHDA for CDR1 and SQIVND for CDR2. For this chain, trimming is 5 bases at the V end and 3 bases at the J end, and the number of junction bases without a gene match is 3. Reference TRBV19 and TRBJ2-1 proteins supply the regions before and after the CDR3; the full variable domain is: DGGITQSPKYLFRKEGQNVTLSCEQNLNHDAMYWYRQDPGQGLRLIYYSQIVNDFQKGDIAEGYSVSREKKESFPLTVTSAQKNPTAFYLCASSPGTSGYNEQFFGPGTRLTVL.